The 25 T cell receptor beta chains presented below share a single source sample, sequenced in a study of T cell responses to AZD1222 COVID-19 vaccine listed by TCRdb under 2021. In light of the paper, this sample's time point label describes: about 28 days (+/-7) after the second vaccine dose. The library relied on the immunoSEQ multiplex PCR assay. TCRdb limited this immuneACCESS table to in-frame rearrangements with V and J called. A share of clones is missing; checked studies link under half to unresolved V genes, and the rest is unexplained. The sample data list fewer than 200,000 clones, and roughly 92% of these were observed just once. Roughly 1.7% of the sample lies in the top ten. Sample: peripheral blood, taken 28 days after the second AZD1222 dose. The receptors derive from an adult who received the AZD1222 COVID-19 vaccine.

This chain connects TRBV7-8 to TRBJ1-1, with D possibly matching TRBD1 (5 bases). The CDR3 is 15 amino acids. Trimming took 5 bases from V and 1 from J, leaving 14 bases between them. Per germline, CDR1 SGHVS and CDR2 FQNEAQ. The CDR3 protein is CASSATRVRNTEAFF. In DNA form, the CDR3 reads TGTGCCAGCAGCGCTACCAGGGTGAGGAACACTGAAGCTTTCTTT.

The chain recombines TRBV6-5 with TRBJ2-3; 9 bases line up with TRBD1. Germline V gene lookup returns CDR1 MNHEY and CDR2 SVGAGI. Trimming took 5 bases from V and 0 from J; bases not matched to a gene: 3. The CDR3 loop spans 15 amino acids. CDR3 region: CASSLQGASTDTQYF. CDR3 nucleotide sequence: TGTGCCAGCAGTCTACAGGGGGCTAGCACAGATACGCAGTATTTT.

The chain combines TRBV19 with TRBJ2-2; 7 nucleotides align to TRBD1. V shed 3 bases, J shed 6 bases, and the junction held 13 bases outside the gene matches. The CDR3 runs 17 residues. Germline values: CDR1 LNHDA, CDR2 SQIVND (reference sequence). CDR3 loop: CASSIDALTGSAGELFF. In nucleotides, the CDR3 is TGTGCCAGTAGTATCGACGCATTGACAGGGTCCGCCGGGGAGCTGTTTTTT.

J is TRBJ2-2 and V is TRBV10-3; 7 bases align to TRBD2. The CDR3 has 16 amino acids. The V and J ends lost 4 bases and 0 bases, in that order; junction bases with no gene match: 5. From germline, CDR1 is ENHRY and CDR2 SYGVKD. CDR3 region: CAISAGGSANTGELFF. The CDR3 nucleotides are TGTGCCATCAGTGCAGGCGGGAGTGCGAACACCGGGGAGCTGTTTTTT.

This clone came up once. The chain uses TRBV6-6 and TRBJ2-1, with 7 bases that match TRBD2. Germline-derived CDR1 and CDR2 are MNHNY and SVGAGI (reference sequence). The V and J ends lost 0 bases and 9 bases, in that order; junction bases with no gene match: 5. CDR3 length equals 14 residues. CDR3 region: CASSYSRLAPEQFF. CDR3 coding DNA: TGTGCCAGCAGTTACTCGAGACTAGCTCCTGAGCAGTTCTTC.

The CDR3 bases are TGTGCCAGCAGCCCCAAGATGGGGCCAGATACGCAGTATTTT. Amino acids: CASSPKMGPDTQYF. The genes are TRBV3-1 (or the pseudogene TRBV3-2) and TRBJ2-3, with TRBD1 as a possible D gene (5 bases). The CDR3 extends over 14 amino acids. Trimming took off 4 bases at V and 4 bases at J, with 12 bases between the two ends. Germline loops: CDR1 LGHDT, CDR2 YNNKEL (reference sequence).

V is TRBV19 and J is TRBJ1-1, with D possibly being TRBD1 (5 bases). V lost 3 bases and J 1 base, leaving 6 bases between the germline ends. The germline gives CDR1 LNHDA, CDR2 SQIVND (reference sequence). The CDR3 consists of 13 residues. The CDR3 protein is CASSMQGNTEAFF. The CDR3 nucleotides are TGTGCCAGTAGTATGCAGGGGAACACTGAAGCTTTCTTT. Together with reference TRBV19 and TRBJ1-1, the CDR3 gives the full variable domain: DGGITQSPKYLFRKEGQNVTLSCEQNLNHDAMYWYRQDPGQGLRLIYYSQIVNDFQKGDIAEGYSVSREKKESFPLTVTSAQKNPTAFYLCASSMQGNTEAFFGQGTRLTVV.

The chain uses TRBV4-1 and TRBJ2-5; D is unclear. The germline V gene encodes CDR1 MGHRA and CDR2 YSYEKL. The V and J ends lost 1 base and 1 base respectively, with 10 bases between them. The CDR3 has 15 residues. CDR3 in amino acids: CASSQVRVSQETQYF. The CDR3 region has the DNA TGCGCCAGCAGCCAAGTTCGTGTCAGCCAAGAGACCCAGTACTTC.

This rearrangement joins TRBV11-3 to TRBJ2-3; TRBD1 matches 8 bases. Unmatched junction bases numbered 7, after V lost 5 bases and J lost 3 bases. CDR3 length equals 15 residues. CDR1 is SGHNT, CDR2 YENEEA, per germline. CDR3 amino acids: CASSARRQGTDTQYF. The CDR3 region has the DNA TGTGCCAGCAGCGCCAGGAGACAGGGGACAGATACGCAGTATTTT.

This clone showed up just a few times. This chain uses TRBV10-2 with TRBJ2-7, with D uncertain. Germline CDR1 WSHSY, CDR2 SAAADI. The CDR3 sequence is 12 residues long. Trimming cost V 2 bases and J 3 bases, with 5 bases left between them. The CDR3 loop reads CASSETRYEQYF. CDR3 in DNA: TGCGCCAGCAGTGAGACACGCTACGAGCAGTACTTC.

The genes are TRBV4-1 and TRBJ1-6; D uncertain. V was clipped by 0 bases and J by 4 bases, with 10 bases between them. Germline CDR1 and CDR2: MGHRA and YSYEKL. CDR3 size: 16 residues. The CDR3 loop is CASSQESPVYNSPLHF. The DNA of the CDR3 is TGCGCCAGCAGCCAAGAGTCCCCAGTGTATAATTCACCCCTCCACTTT.

The CDR3 DNA sequence: TGTGCCAGCAGTCCGGGACTAGCGTCTCAGATGAAGGAGACCCAGTACTTC. Residues: CASSPGLASQMKETQYF. The chain couples TRBV9 to TRBJ2-5, with 10 bases matching TRBD2. Germline CDR1 reads SGDLS; CDR2 reads YYNGEE. V shed 5 bases and J 5 bases; nucleotides not matched to a gene: 15. The CDR3 has 17 amino acids.

The V call is TRBV7-9, the J call TRBJ2-5, with unresolved D. V was pared by 5 bases and J by 5 bases, with 12 bases between. CDR1 is SEHNR and CDR2 is FQNEAQ in the germline V gene (reference sequence). The length of the CDR3 is 13 residues. The CDR3 loop is CASSPRAGETQYF. CDR3 DNA sequence: TGTGCCAGCAGCCCACGAGCCGGGGAGACCCAGTACTTC.

In regard to this clone: One junction end disagrees with the germline gene, perhaps due to a read error. The chain links TRBV18 to TRBJ2-1, with D possibly TRBD1 on 6 matching bases. Germline CDR1 and CDR2: KGHSH and LQKENI. This CDR3 spans 12 amino acids. The chain's CDR3 is CASSPQGREQFF. CDR3 DNA sequence: TGTGCCAGCTCGCCACAGGGAAGGGAGCAGTTCTTC.

V usage is TRBV7-9 and J usage is TRBJ1-1; no definite D call. Germline V CDR1 and CDR2: SEHNR, FQNEAQ (reference sequence). CDR3 length: 13 amino acids. The CDR3, as DNA: TGTGCGGGTGGGCTTGGTTTGAACACTGAAGCTTTCTTT. It codes for CAGGLGLNTEAFF.

V is TRBV28 and J is TRBJ2-1; 9 bases are a match to TRBD2. Losses at the gene ends were 3 bases for V and 3 bases for J; bases not matched to a gene: 6. The CDR3 is 16 amino acids. Germline V gene data show CDR1 as MDHEN and CDR2 as SYDVKM. The DNA of the CDR3 is TGTGCCAGCAGTTTCGGTTCTAGCGGGAACTACAATGAGCAGTTCTTC. As protein: CASSFGSSGNYNEQFF.

J is TRBJ1-2 and V is TRBV18; a weak D match, TRBD1 (5 bases). The CDR3 is made up of 14 amino acids. The germline CDR1 and CDR2 sequences are KGHSH and LQKENI. The germline V and J ends were trimmed by 2 bases and 4 bases, with 11 bases remaining between them. CDR3 residues: CASSPRGLGYGYTF. The CDR3 nucleotides read TGTGCCAGCTCACCAAGGGGCCTAGGCTATGGCTACACCTTC.

This rearrangement joins TRBV5-1 to TRBJ2-1; the D is unclear. V gave up 0 bases and J gave up 9 bases, with 10 bases separating them. CDR3 length: 13 residues. Germline V gene data show CDR1 as SGHRS and CDR2 as YFSETQ. The CDR3 sequence is CASSLVGFTEQFF. In nucleotides, the CDR3 is TGCGCCAGCAGCTTGGTTGGGTTCACTGAGCAGTTCTTC.

The chain recombines TRBV20-1 with TRBJ2-5; tentatively, D is TRBD2 (6 bases). Deletions cut 7 bases from V and 5 bases from J, with 11 bases between. This CDR3 is 11 amino acids long. Germline V gives CDR1 DFQATT, CDR2 SNEGSKA (reference sequence). In DNA, the CDR3 is TGCAGTGTCCAGGAGGGGGAGACCCAGTACTTC. This sequence encodes CSVQEGETQYF.

The CDR3 nucleotides are TGTGCCAGTACCCCGACTAGCGGGGGAGATACGCAGTATTTT. Its translation: CASTPTSGGDTQYF. The V call is TRBV19, the J call TRBJ2-3, with 12 nucleotides matching TRBD2. The germline CDR1 and CDR2 sequences are LNHDA and SQIVND (reference sequence). The V gene end was trimmed by 7 bases and the J gene end by 5 bases; junction bases not matched to a gene: 4. The CDR3 is 14 amino acids.

CDR3 sequence reads: CASTESTGTGVGNTEAFF. The CDR3 nucleotides read TGCGCCAGCACCGAATCAACCGGGACAGGGGTTGGAAACACTGAAGCTTTCTTT. The rearrangement uses TRBV4-1 and TRBJ1-1, with TRBD1 matching over 10 bases. The CDR3 is 18 residues long. Trimming removed 7 bases from V and 2 bases from J; junction bases left unmatched: 16. Germline CDR1 reads MGHRA; CDR2 reads YSYEKL.

This clone appeared once. J is TRBJ2-5 and V is TRBV30; 7 bases are shared with TRBD2. The CDR3 totals 13 residues. V lost 4 bases to trimming and J lost 4 bases; unmatched junction nucleotides: 6. Per the germline V gene, CDR1 is GTSNPN and CDR2 is SVGIG (reference sequence). The CDR3 region is CAWNARGRETQYF. The CDR3 bases are TGTGCCTGGAACGCGCGCGGGAGAGAGACCCAGTACTTC.

This clone was observed a single time. V usage is TRBV6-1 and J usage is TRBJ1-6; D is undetermined. Trimming shortened V by 2 bases and J by 5 bases, and 10 bases separated the two germline ends. The germline CDR1 and CDR2 sequences are MNHNS and SASEGT. The CDR3 is 15 amino acids. The CDR3 DNA sequence: TGTGCCAGCAGTGAACGACTCGTTAATAATTCACCCCTCCACTTT. Residues: CASSERLVNNSPLHF.

This rearrangement joins TRBV7-2 to TRBJ2-3; 7 bases line up with TRBD2. This CDR3 spans 17 amino acids. The junction had 12 bases not matched to a gene; V was cut back by 3 bases and J by 3 bases. CDR1 is SGHTA, CDR2 FQGNSA, per germline. CDR3 in amino acids: CASSLLGGPSGTDTQYF. CDR3 bases: TGTGCCAGCAGCTTGTTGGGAGGGCCCTCTGGAACAGATACGCAGTATTTT.

The CDR3 DNA follows: TGTGCCAGCAGCCCCAGCGTTGGGGGCGGCACTGAAGCTTTCTTT. As protein: CASSPSVGGGTEAFF. The gene calls are TRBV9 and TRBJ1-1; D may be TRBD1 (6 bases). Germline CDR1 SGDLS, CDR2 YYNGEE. Deletions cut 4 bases from V and 4 bases from J, with 17 bases between. The CDR3 covers 15 residues.